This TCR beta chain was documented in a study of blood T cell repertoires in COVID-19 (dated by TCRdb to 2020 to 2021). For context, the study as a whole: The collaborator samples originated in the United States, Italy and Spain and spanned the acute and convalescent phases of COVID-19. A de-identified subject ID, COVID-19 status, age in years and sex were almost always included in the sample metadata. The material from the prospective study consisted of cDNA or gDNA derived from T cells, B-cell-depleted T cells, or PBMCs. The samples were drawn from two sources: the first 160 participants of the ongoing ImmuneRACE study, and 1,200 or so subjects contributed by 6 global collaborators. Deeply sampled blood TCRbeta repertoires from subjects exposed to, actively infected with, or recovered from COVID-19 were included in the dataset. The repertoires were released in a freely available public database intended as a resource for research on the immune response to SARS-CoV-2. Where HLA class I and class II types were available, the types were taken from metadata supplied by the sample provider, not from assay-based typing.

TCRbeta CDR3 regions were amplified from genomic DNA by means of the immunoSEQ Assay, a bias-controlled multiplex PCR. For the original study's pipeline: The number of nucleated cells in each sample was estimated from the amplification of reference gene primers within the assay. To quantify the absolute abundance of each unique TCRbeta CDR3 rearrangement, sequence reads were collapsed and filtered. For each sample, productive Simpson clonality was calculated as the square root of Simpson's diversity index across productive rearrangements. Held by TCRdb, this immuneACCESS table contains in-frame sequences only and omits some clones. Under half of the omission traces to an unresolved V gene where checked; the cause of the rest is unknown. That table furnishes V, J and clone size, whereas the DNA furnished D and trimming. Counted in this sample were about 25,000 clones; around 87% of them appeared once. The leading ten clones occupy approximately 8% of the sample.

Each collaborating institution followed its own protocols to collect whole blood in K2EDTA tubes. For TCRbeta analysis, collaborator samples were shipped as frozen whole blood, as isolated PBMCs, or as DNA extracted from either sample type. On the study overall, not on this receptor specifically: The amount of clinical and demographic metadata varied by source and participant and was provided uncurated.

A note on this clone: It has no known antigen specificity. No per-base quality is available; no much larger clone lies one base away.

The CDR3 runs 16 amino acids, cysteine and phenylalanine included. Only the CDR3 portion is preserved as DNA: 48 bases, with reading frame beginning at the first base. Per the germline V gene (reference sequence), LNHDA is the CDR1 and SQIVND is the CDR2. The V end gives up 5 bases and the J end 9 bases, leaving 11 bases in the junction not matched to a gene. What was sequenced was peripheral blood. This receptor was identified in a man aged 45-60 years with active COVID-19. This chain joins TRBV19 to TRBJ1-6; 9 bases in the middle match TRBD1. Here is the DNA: TGTGCCAGTAGTTTTCTCGACAGGGGGTATGGTTCACCCCTCCACTTT. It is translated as CASSFLDRGYGSPLHF.